The 4 T cell receptor beta chains in this list originate from one sample, sequenced in a study of T cells after yellow fever vaccination. TCRdb fed the 5' RACE reads into MiXCR, producing one record per CDR3 protein. This table holds 150,000 to 200,000 distinct CDR3 sequences, roughly 11% found once. Here the sequenced sample was CD8+ T cells sorted from PBMCs, taken 15 days after the yellow fever booster vaccination. Every receptor here comes from a young man who received the YFV17D yellow fever vaccine.

This clonotype has more than one count but fewer than ten. This chain joins TRBV7-6 and TRBJ2-3; 8 nucleotides line up with TRBD1. CDR3 length: 15 amino acids. CDR1 and CDR2 (germline): SGHVS, FNYEAQ. V dropped 5 bases and J dropped 0; count of bases not matched to a gene: 4. CDR3 sequence: CASSEGQASTDTQYF. The CDR3 DNA is TGTGCCAGCAGCGAGGGACAGGCGAGCACAGATACGCAGTATTTT.

This clonotype was seen just once. This sequence joins TRBV21-1 and TRBJ1-2. TRBV21-1 is annotated as a pseudogene. The CDR3 consists of 15 residues. The CDR3 bases are TGTGCCAGCAGCAAAGGGCCGGGGGGGATCTATGGCTACACCTTC. It codes for CASSKGPGGIYGYTF.

The chain has TRBV19 and TRBJ2-5, with TRBD1 identical over 8 bases. The CDR3 is 15 amino acids. The V and J ends lost 4 bases and 2 bases, in that order; junction bases with no gene match: 6. Germline CDR1 LNHDA, CDR2 SQIVND (reference sequence). This chain's CDR3 is CASSSWTGIQETQYF. In nucleotides, the CDR3 is TGTGCCAGTAGTAGCTGGACAGGGATACAAGAGACCCAGTACTTC.

This clonotype was seen many times. The rearrangement uses TRBV5-1 and TRBJ2-1; D not certain. The V and J ends lost 0 bases and 5 bases respectively, with 12 bases between them. The V gene's germline CDR1 is SGHRS and CDR2 YFSETQ. The CDR3 is 15 residues long. The CDR3 region has the DNA TGCGCCAGCAGCTTGGCCGTTCTCAGTCACAATGAGCAGTTCTTC. Amino acid sequence: CASSLAVLSHNEQFF. The entire variable domain, with the rest obtained from reference TRBV5-1 and TRBJ2-1, is as follows: KAGVTQTPRYLIKTRGQQVTLSCSPISGHRSVSWYQQTPGQGLQFLFEYFSETQRNKGNFPGRFSGRQFSNSRSEMNVSTLELGDSALYLCASSLAVLSHNEQFFGPGTRLTVL.